The clone carrying this T cell receptor (beta chain) was observed at least ten times. Method: immunoSEQ multiplex PCR; TCRdb's copy keeps in-frame clones and lacks some. The top ten hold about 1.1% of the sample, which has millions of clones, less than 95% seen once. Naive CD8 populations comprised CD45RO-negative cells positively selected for CCR7, excluding terminally differentiated effector memory CD45RA+ cells. Trimming removed 5 bases at V and 5 bases at J, with 16 bases between. The CDR3 consists of 15 residues. CDR1 SEHNR and CDR2 FQNEAQ come from the germline V gene (reference sequence). The data derive from a study of shared clonotypes between healthy human individuals. Study-level information: Participating donors consisted of a couple of women and a few men aged 18 to 49.

The genes are TRBV7-9 and TRBJ1-5; a possible D gene is TRBD1 (5 bases). The clonotype originates from a man younger than 30 in good health. The specimen was naive CD8+ T cells sorted from blood. The CDR3 protein is CASSTSGPGDQPQHF. CDR3 coding DNA: TGTGCCAGCAGCACCTCGGGACCGGGCGATCAGCCCCAGCATTTT.